The 28 T cell receptor beta chains below all came from one sample that was sequenced in a study of patients and donors after allogeneic stem cell transplantation. TCRdb analysed the RT-PCR reads with MiXCR anew, one entry per CDR3 protein. The table includes roughly 940,000 distinct CDR3 sequences, roughly 18% detected once. What was sequenced was blood, either unsorted or a sorted T cell fraction (not recorded which). Receptors were obtained from a human donor who was either an allogeneic HSCT recipient or a stem cell or donor lymphocyte infusion donor (not recorded which). It is not recorded whose cells these are; they may come from a transplant donor.

This clonotype was detected a few times. The chain couples TRBV5-1 to TRBJ2-1; TRBD2 aligns across 7 bases. Trimming at V came to 3 bases and at J to 5 bases, leaving 5 bases not matched to a gene. The CDR3 runs to 14 residues. CDR1 and CDR2 from the germline V gene are SGHRS and YFSETQ. The chain's CDR3 is CASSWGGSNNEQFF. As DNA, the CDR3 is TGCGCCAGCAGCTGGGGCGGGAGTAACAATGAGCAGTTCTTC.

This chain links TRBV7-9 with TRBJ2-7, with TRBD2 matching over 7 bases. CDR1 is SEHNR, CDR2 FQNEAQ, per germline (reference sequence). The CDR3 contains 17 residues. Trimming removed 3 bases from V and 0 bases from J; junction bases left unmatched: 11. The CDR3 nucleotides are TGTGCCAGCAGCTTCACTTTCGAGGTAGCGGGCTCCTACGAGCAGTACTTC. Translated: CASSFTFEVAGSYEQYF. The complete variable domain, with remaining parts taken from reference TRBV7-9 and TRBJ2-7, reads DTGVSQNPRHKITKRGQNVTFRCDPISEHNRLYWYRQTLGQGPEFLTYFQNEAQLEKSRLLSDRFSAERPKGSFSTLEIQRTEQGDSAMYLCASSFTFEVAGSYEQYFGPGTRLTVT.

The rearrangement joins TRBV11-1 to TRBJ2-3; the D gene could be TRBD1 or TRBD2 (5 bases each). CDR3 length equals 16 residues. The ends were cut back, 2 bases at V and 4 bases at J, with 16 bases in the middle. CDR1 and CDR2 (germline): SGHAT, FQDESV (reference sequence). This CDR3 reads CASSLNGAQRADTQYF. Written as DNA, the CDR3 is TGTGCCAGCAGCTTAAACGGGGCCCAAAGGGCAGATACGCAGTATTTT.

The chain is built from TRBV6-1 and TRBJ2-3; D ambiguous. The V gene's germline CDR1 is MNHNS and CDR2 SASEGT. Between the trimmed V and J ends, which lost 8 bases and 2 bases, there was a span of 14 bases. The CDR3 covers 14 residues. The CDR3 here is CASAYGQNTDTQYF. The CDR3 DNA is TGTGCCAGCGCCTACGGCCAGAACACAGATACGCAGTATTTT.

The CDR3 DNA reads as TGTGCCTCCAAGCGGGAGAGTACCTACAATGAGCAGTTCTTC. Protein product: CASKRESTYNEQFF. The chain joins TRBV2 to TRBJ2-1; TRBD2 matches 8 bases. V shed 11 bases, J shed 2 bases, and the junction held 8 bases outside the gene matches. Germline CDR1 is SNHLY and CDR2 is FYNNEI. The CDR3 sequence is 14 residues long.

This clonotype was found a few times. V is TRBV5-6 and J is TRBJ1-5; 9 nucleotides line up with TRBD1. V lost 0 bases and J lost 0; bases outside the gene matches: 4. The CDR3 contains 17 residues. Germline V gives CDR1 SGHDT, CDR2 YYEEEE. CDR3 amino acids: CASSLGDRALSNQPQHF. In DNA, the CDR3 is TGTGCCAGCAGCTTGGGGGACAGGGCCCTTAGCAATCAGCCCCAGCATTTT.

At least ten counts were recorded for this clonotype. V and J are TRBV5-1 and TRBJ2-5; 7 bases fit TRBD2. V gave up 0 bases and J gave up 5 bases; unmatched junction bases: 4. The CDR3 extends over 14 amino acids. In germline, CDR1 is SGHRS, CDR2 YFSETQ. CDR3 nucleotides: TGCGCCAGCAGCTTGGGGTCGGGAGGCGAGACCCAGTACTTC. Its translation: CASSLGSGGETQYF.

The chain links TRBV5-1 to TRBJ2-3; D perhaps matches TRBD2 (6 bases). V lost 0 bases and J lost 4, with 15 bases in between. CDR3 size: 16 residues. Germline V gene lookup returns CDR1 SGHRS and CDR2 YFSETQ. CDR3 bases: TGCGCCAGCAGCTTGGCCATCGGGGGAGTGGCAGATACGCAGTATTTT. The encoded protein is CASSLAIGGVADTQYF.

This clonotype was counted between two and nine times. The chain carries TRBV5-1 and TRBJ2-1, with D unclear. Trimming shortened V by 0 bases and J by 3 bases, and 10 bases separated the two germline ends. CDR3 length equals 15 residues. Per germline, CDR1 SGHRS and CDR2 YFSETQ. CDR3 in DNA: TGCGCCAGCAGCTTGGTCTCGCCCCTCTACAATGAGCAGTTCTTC. This encodes CASSLVSPLYNEQFF.

In this sample, this clonotype turned up many times. This chain connects TRBV29-1 to TRBJ1-1; D remains unclear. Looked up from germline, CDR1 is SQVTM and CDR2 is ANQGSEA. The CDR3 spans 9 residues. Trimming pared 6 bases from V and 6 bases from J, leaving 5 bases between. CDR3: CSVGAEAFF. The CDR3 coding sequence is TGCAGCGTAGGAGCTGAAGCTTTCTTT.

This clonotype has just a few counts. The chain couples TRBV10-3 to TRBJ1-1; D might be TRBD1 (5 bases). Germline CDR1 reads ENHRY; CDR2 reads SYGVKD. CDR3 length: 14 amino acids. Trimming removed 3 bases at V and 2 bases at J, with 10 bases between. CDR3 bases: TGTGCCATCAGTGATCAGGGAGGAAACACTGAAGCTTTCTTT. It translates to CAISDQGGNTEAFF.

This clonotype was picked up many times. The chain employs TRBV4-1 and TRBJ2-3; maybe TRBD1 (7 bases). Germline V gene lookup returns CDR1 MGHRA and CDR2 YSYEKL. The CDR3 extends over 16 amino acids. V lost 3 bases and J 8 bases, leaving 21 bases between the germline ends. In nucleotides, the CDR3 is TGCGCCAGCAGCCACCCTACAGGGGAGGTTGACGGTACGCAGTATTTT. Translating gives CASSHPTGEVDGTQYF.

This clonotype was detected a few times. The V call is TRBV29-1, the J call TRBJ2-6; no firm D call. The CDR3 runs 14 residues. CDR1 is SQVTM, CDR2 ANQGSEA, per germline. The V gene lost 4 bases and the J gene lost 3 bases, with 10 bases spanning the gap. The CDR3 here is CSVVETRGANVLTF. In nucleotides, the CDR3 is TGCAGCGTTGTGGAGACGCGTGGGGCCAACGTCCTGACTTTC.

This clonotype appeared a few times. The rearrangement uses TRBV20-1 and TRBJ2-5; D is perhaps TRBD1 or TRBD2 (5 bases each). The CDR3 has 13 residues. Germline-derived CDR1 and CDR2 are DFQATT and SNEGSKA (reference sequence). V lost 0 bases to trimming and J lost 5 bases, with 10 bases between them. The CDR3 sequence is CSARDRGVETQYF. The CDR3, as DNA: TGCAGTGCTAGAGATCGAGGGGTGGAGACCCAGTACTTC.

The rearrangement uses TRBV6-1 and TRBJ2-2; unclear D gene. Germline V gives CDR1 MNHNS, CDR2 SASEGT. Trimming shortened V by 4 bases and J by 1 base, and 10 bases separated the two germline ends. The CDR3 has 15 amino acids. The CDR3 DNA sequence: TGTGCCAGCAGTGCCCAGAGACTGAACACCGGGGAGCTGTTTTTT. This translates into CASSAQRLNTGELFF.

This clonotype was observed a handful of times. The chain is built from TRBV3-1 and TRBJ1-2; the match to TRBD1 covers 9 bases. The CDR3 contains 16 residues. The V segment lost 1 base and the J segment 7 bases; nucleotides outside the gene matches: 10. The germline V gene encodes CDR1 LGHDT and CDR2 YNNKEL (reference sequence). CDR3 bases: TGTGCCAGCAGCCAAGTTCGAACAGGGGGCAGAGGTGGCTACACCTTC. Protein product: CASSQVRTGGRGGYTF.

The sample holds a few counts of this clonotype. The chain recombines TRBV18 with TRBJ1-2; D not resolved. The CDR3 has 14 amino acids. Deletions cut 2 bases from V and 0 bases from J, with 7 bases between. The V gene's germline CDR1 is KGHSH and CDR2 LQKENI. The CDR3 DNA is TGTGCCAGCTCACCAGCCCAATCTAACTATGGCTACACCTTC. Translation gives CASSPAQSNYGYTF.

The V gene is TRBV5-1, the J gene TRBJ2-5, with D perhaps assigned TRBD1 or TRBD2 (5 bases each). Germline CDR1 reads SGHRS; CDR2 reads YFSETQ. V was pared by 3 bases and J by 3 bases, with 6 bases between. This CDR3 has 12 residues. As DNA, the CDR3 is TGCGCCAGCAGCTGGGGGAAAGAGACCCAGTACTTC. It yields the protein CASSWGKETQYF.

This clonotype was detected a few times. The chain employs TRBV5-5 and TRBJ1-4, with D unresolved. The CDR3 is 14 amino acids. Germline V gives CDR1 SGHKS, CDR2 YYEKEE (reference sequence). Trimming stripped 1 base from V and 4 bases from J, with 8 bases between. The CDR3 loop is CASSLRRNNEKLFF. CDR3 DNA sequence: TGTGCCAGCAGCTTGCGACGGAATAATGAAAAACTGTTTTTT.

This clonotype appeared a few times. The rearrangement joins TRBV20-1 to TRBJ1-5, with D hard to call. V lost 6 bases and J 10 bases, leaving 16 bases between the germline ends. CDR1 DFQATT and CDR2 SNEGSKA come from the germline V gene (reference sequence). The CDR3 has 12 amino acids. CDR3 region: CSATTPGSPQHF. CDR3 in DNA: TGCAGTGCCACGACCCCAGGTTCACCCCAGCATTTT.

V gene TRBV5-5 combines with J gene TRBJ1-2; the D is unclear. The germline V gene encodes CDR1 SGHKS and CDR2 YYEKEE (reference sequence). The length of the CDR3 is 13 residues. V was cut by 2 bases and J by 6 bases, with 11 bases left in between. In DNA, the CDR3 is TGTGCCAGCAGCTTTATAACGGGAGATGGCTACACCTTC. This gives the protein CASSFITGDGYTF.

This clonotype was seen a handful of times. This chain connects TRBV20-1 to TRBJ2-3; D is perhaps TRBD1 (5 bases). CDR1 DFQATT and CDR2 SNEGSKA come from the germline V gene (reference sequence). V was cut by 3 bases and J by 2 bases, with 9 bases left in between. This CDR3 region has 13 residues. Written as DNA, the CDR3 is TGCAGTGCTAGTCGACAGAACACAGATACGCAGTATTTT. Residues: CSASRQNTDTQYF.

The chain joins TRBV12-3 or TRBV12-4 to TRBJ1-2; no firm D call. Trimming pared 7 bases from V and 7 bases from J, leaving 13 bases between. The CDR3 is 12 amino acids. This chain's CDR3 is CASTPRTGGYTF. The DNA for the CDR3 is TGTGCCAGCACCCCCCGAACGGGTGGCTACACCTTC.

The chain combines TRBV20-1 with TRBJ2-7, with D perhaps TRBD1 (6 bases). The CDR3 spans 14 residues. Trimming left V 6 bases short and J 3 bases short, with 18 bases between. Germline V lookup: CDR1 DFQATT, CDR2 SNEGSKA (reference sequence). CDR3 nucleotide sequence: TGCAGTGCACCCCACCGGGACAATCTCTACGAGCAGTACTTC. Amino acids: CSAPHRDNLYEQYF.

This chain joins TRBV27 and TRBJ2-7; the match to TRBD2 covers 14 bases. This CDR3 is 16 amino acids long. J gave up 4 bases and V 2 bases, and 4 bases lay outside the gene matches. CDR1 MNHEY and CDR2 SMNVEV come from the germline V gene (reference sequence). For the CDR3, the DNA is TGTGCCAGCAGTTTAGAAGGGACTAGCGGGAGATACGAGCAGTACTTC. The encoded protein is CASSLEGTSGRYEQYF.

This chain connects TRBV20-1 to TRBJ1-3; D call uncertain. Germline V gene lookup returns CDR1 DFQATT and CDR2 SNEGSKA (reference sequence). V was cut by 5 bases and J by 4 bases, with 15 bases left in between. The CDR3 is 14 amino acids. The CDR3 sequence is CSAEGASGGNTIYF. For the CDR3, the DNA is TGCAGTGCTGAGGGTGCTTCAGGAGGAAACACCATATATTTT.

The sample holds many counts of this clonotype. This chain joins TRBV10-3 and TRBJ2-7, with 7 nucleotides matching TRBD1. V lost 5 bases and J lost 3; bases outside the gene matches: 4. The CDR3 runs 13 residues. Germline lookup yields CDR1 ENHRY and CDR2 SYGVKD. The CDR3 protein is CAISWDSSYEQYF. In DNA, the CDR3 is TGTGCCATCAGTTGGGACAGCAGCTACGAGCAGTACTTC.

The V call is TRBV7-3, the J call TRBJ1-4; unclear D gene. The CDR3 length is 15 residues. Germline V gene data show CDR1 as SGHTA and CDR2 as FQGTGA. Trimming took off 2 bases at V and 7 bases at J, with 14 bases between the two ends. For the CDR3, the DNA is TGTGCCAGCAGCTTAGGGCCGGGAGGCGTTGAAAAACTGTTTTTT. Translated, it gives CASSLGPGGVEKLFF.